The entry below describes one TCR beta chain. Assay used: immunoSEQ multiplex PCR; TCRdb lists only in-frame clones, some missing. The sample yields a few million clones, more than 85% seen once. This CDR3 has 17 residues. J gave up 4 bases and V 1 base, and 6 bases lay outside the gene matches. CDR1 is SGHNT, CDR2 YENEEA, per germline. This sample is drawn from a study of shared clonotypes between healthy human individuals. The chain couples TRBV11-3 to TRBJ2-1, with 11 bases fitting TRBD2. This sequence originates from a man between 18 and 29 years old in good health. Some clones in this sample may be carry-over from other donors' samples. Sequencing used naive CD4+ T cells from PBMCs. This sample's subset: CD45RA+ positively selected. In nucleotides, the CDR3 is TGTGCCAGCAGCTTAGGTAAGACTAGCGGGACGTACAATGAGCAGTTCTTC. It specifies CASSLGKTSGTYNEQFF.